This TCR beta chain is from a study of control samples from healthy donors and cancer patients. The CDR3 has 14 amino acids. Per germline, CDR1 SEHNR and CDR2 FQNEAQ (reference sequence). J was trimmed by 5 bases and V by 6 bases; bases with no gene match: 4. Profiled with immunoSEQ multiplex PCR; TCRdb holds only in-frame clones, not every one. This table holds 150,000 to 200,000 clones, 85% to 95% found once. This clonotype originated in a woman aged 18-29 years in good health. V gene TRBV7-9 combines with J gene TRBJ2-1; TRBD1 agrees at 10 bases. The source material was blood. The CDR3 loop reads CASSSGTGDNEQFF. As DNA, the CDR3 is TGTGCCAGCAGTTCCGGGACAGGGGACAATGAGCAGTTCTTC. The full variable domain, in which reference TRBV7-9 and TRBJ2-1 provide the parts outside the CDR3, is DTGVSQNPRHKITKRGQNVTFRCDPISEHNRLYWYRQTLGQGPEFLTYFQNEAQLEKSRLLSDRFSAERPKGSFSTLEIQRTEQGDSAMYLCASSSGTGDNEQFFGPGTRLTVL.